The rows below give T cell receptor beta chains drawn from one sample of a study of T cell repertoires in cytomegalovirus infection. Using its own MiXCR run on the reads, TCRdb lists one record per CDR3 protein. The profile shows a few hundred thousand distinct CDR3 sequences, 8% to 9.5% of them singletons. Sequencing was done on a sample of PBMCs. These receptors all come from a human donor in good health (CMV status not recorded). Some clones in this sample may be carry-over from other donors' samples. Both conserved end residues are part of each CDR3. The D gene is left open where the match is weak. Expanded clones are given a class, and other clones once, few, many or no size at all.

V gene: TRBV12-3/TRBV12-4; D gene: .; J gene: TRBJ2-3; clone size: .; CDR3 protein: CASRRARDTQYF; CDR3 DNA: TGTGCCAGCAGGAGGGCCCGAGATACGCAGTATTTT
V gene: TRBV4-1; D gene: .; J gene: TRBJ2-2; clone size: .; CDR3 protein: CASSQVPGAGELFF; CDR3 DNA: TGCGCCAGCAGCCAAGTACCGGGAGCCGGGGAGCTGTTTTTT
V gene: TRBV7-2; D gene: TRBD1; J gene: TRBJ1-2; clone size: many; CDR3 protein: CASSSTGGVYGYTF; CDR3 DNA: TGTGCCAGCAGCTCAACAGGGGGCGTCTATGGCTACACCTTC
V gene: TRBV6-6; D gene: .; J gene: TRBJ2-7; clone size: .; CDR3 protein: CASGTWTAYEQYF; CDR3 DNA: TGTGCCAGCGGGACATGGACAGCCTACGAGCAGTACTTC
V gene: TRBV5-5; D gene: TRBD1; J gene: TRBJ2-1; clone size: .; CDR3 protein: CASRPGTGSGNEQFF; CDR3 DNA: TGTGCCAGCAGACCCGGGACAGGGTCGGGGAATGAGCAGTTCTTC
V gene: TRBV7-2; D gene: .; J gene: TRBJ1-5; clone size: many; CDR3 protein: CASSRFDQPQHF; CDR3 DNA: TGTGCCAGCAGCCGATTTGATCAGCCCCAGCATTTT
V gene: TRBV19; D gene: .; J gene: TRBJ2-7; clone size: many; CDR3 protein: CASSIKGGDIPLSYEQYF; CDR3 DNA: TGTGCCAGTAGTATAAAGGGAGGGGACATTCCCCTCTCCTACGAGCAGTACTTC
V gene: TRBV5-5; D gene: .; J gene: TRBJ2-1; clone size: few; CDR3 protein: CASSPPGPQYNEQFF; CDR3 DNA: TGTGCCAGCAGCCCTCCGGGGCCCCAATACAATGAGCAGTTCTTC
V gene: TRBV7-2; D gene: .; J gene: TRBJ2-7; clone size: many; CDR3 protein: CASRSGQSSYEQYF; CDR3 DNA: TGTGCCAGCAGGTCAGGGCAGAGCTCCTACGAGCAGTACTTC
V gene: TRBV11-2; D gene: TRBD2; J gene: TRBJ2-3; clone size: .; CDR3 protein: CASSPWTSGGQKDTQYF; CDR3 DNA: TGTGCCAGCAGCCCTTGGACTAGCGGGGGACAAAAAGATACGCAGTATTTT
V gene: TRBV20-1; D gene: TRBD2; J gene: TRBJ2-3; clone size: medium-sized; CDR3 protein: CSARVLAGSTDTQYF; CDR3 DNA: TGCAGTGCTAGAGTTCTAGCGGGGTCCACAGATACGCAGTATTTT
V gene: TRBV6-2/TRBV6-3; D gene: .; J gene: TRBJ1-1; clone size: .; CDR3 protein: CASSPNNMNTEAFF; CDR3 DNA: TGTGCCAGCAGCCCAAACAACATGAACACTGAAGCTTTCTTT
V gene: TRBV4-1; D gene: TRBD2; J gene: TRBJ2-4; clone size: many; CDR3 protein: CASSQERLAPSGRAKNIQYF; CDR3 DNA: TGCGCCAGCAGCCAAGAGCGGCTCGCCCCTAGCGGGAGGGCCAAAAACATTCAGTACTTC
V gene: TRBV5-6; D gene: .; J gene: TRBJ1-4; clone size: .; CDR3 protein: CASSSPTDEKLFF; CDR3 DNA: TGTGCCAGCAGCTCCCCGACAGACGAAAAACTGTTTTTT
V gene: TRBV5-6; D gene: .; J gene: TRBJ2-4; clone size: few; CDR3 protein: CASSSGLAKNIQYF; CDR3 DNA: TGTGCCAGCAGCTCGGGACTAGCCAAAAACATTCAGTACTTC
V gene: TRBV6-2/TRBV6-3; D gene: .; J gene: TRBJ2-4; clone size: few; CDR3 protein: CASSYSIAKNIQYF; CDR3 DNA: TGTGCCAGCAGTTATAGCATAGCCAAAAACATTCAGTACTTC
V gene: TRBV19; D gene: .; J gene: TRBJ2-2; clone size: .; CDR3 protein: CASSPVGYTGELFF; CDR3 DNA: TGTGCCAGTAGTCCGGTGGGGTACACCGGGGAGCTGTTTTTT
V gene: TRBV7-3; D gene: .; J gene: TRBJ1-2; clone size: .; CDR3 protein: CASSRRVSGYTF; CDR3 DNA: TGTGCCAGCAGCCGCAGGGTATCTGGCTACACCTTC
V gene: TRBV7-2; D gene: .; J gene: TRBJ2-5; clone size: many; CDR3 protein: CASSNAGMIETQYF; CDR3 DNA: TGTGCCAGCAGCAATGCGGGCATGATCGAGACCCAGTACTTC
V gene: TRBV7-2; D gene: .; J gene: TRBJ2-2; clone size: many; CDR3 protein: CASSLLGGTGELFF; CDR3 DNA: TGTGCCAGCAGCTTACTTGGAGGCACCGGGGAGCTGTTTTTT
V gene: TRBV30; D gene: .; J gene: TRBJ1-5; clone size: .; CDR3 protein: CAWSRRGQPQHF; CDR3 DNA: TGTGCCTGGAGTCGGAGGGGCCAGCCCCAGCATTTT
V gene: TRBV6-1; D gene: TRBD1; J gene: TRBJ1-6; clone size: many; CDR3 protein: CASLIQGARNSPLHF; CDR3 DNA: TGTGCCAGCTTGATTCAGGGGGCGAGGAATTCACCCCTCCACTTT
V gene: TRBV23-1; D gene: .; J gene: TRBJ2-4; clone size: few; CDR3 protein: CASSSSRRPGSTKNIQYF; CDR3 DNA: TGCGCCAGCAGTTCGTCCCGGCGCCCGGGGTCGACCAAAAACATTCAGTACTTC
V gene: TRBV6-2/TRBV6-3; D gene: TRBD1; J gene: TRBJ1-6; clone size: .; CDR3 protein: CASSTTGADNSPLHF; CDR3 DNA: TGTGCCAGCAGTACGACAGGGGCAGATAATTCACCCCTCCACTTT
V gene: TRBV7-2; D gene: .; J gene: TRBJ2-5; clone size: many; CDR3 protein: CASSSQIHQETQYF; CDR3 DNA: TGTGCCAGCAGCTCCCAGATACACCAAGAGACCCAGTACTTC
V gene: TRBV7-9; D gene: .; J gene: TRBJ1-1; clone size: .; CDR3 protein: CASSLKERNFMNTEAFF; CDR3 DNA: TGTGCCAGCAGCTTAAAGGAGAGGAATTTTATGAACACTGAAGCTTTCTTT
V gene: TRBV7-8; D gene: TRBD2; J gene: TRBJ2-5; clone size: many; CDR3 protein: CASGEGPKETQYF; CDR3 DNA: TGTGCCAGCGGGGAGGGGCCAAAAGAGACCCAGTACTTC